This T cell receptor (beta chain) was observed in a study of long-term antiretroviral therapy in people with HIV. Study overall: Initial samples were collected about a decade before the 2015 immediate-ART recommendation.

The V gene's germline CDR1 is SQVTM and CDR2 ANQGSEA. Germline trimming cut 4 bases from V and 4 bases from J; bases unmatched to any gene: 1. The CDR3 length is 13 residues. Study outcomes and limitations: Repertoires from HIV showed CDR3 length ranges narrower than those of controls.

Comment on this clone: Antigen unknown.

Researchers report immunoSEQ v3.0 was run at survey level. Each sample had sequencing targeting roughly 40,000-50,000 T-cell genomes. The protocol was immunoSEQ multiplex PCR, while the TCRdb copy is restricted to in-frame clones and leaves out a portion. The repertoire holds around 30,000 clones, with around four fifths as singletons. This chain connects TRBV29-1 to TRBJ1-4; 9 nucleotides align to TRBD1. This clonotype originated in a man in his late teens or twenties with HIV. Source: unsorted PBMCs, taken 1.5 years before starting antiretroviral therapy. CDR3 nucleotides: TGCAGCGTTGCGGGACAGGGTAATGAAAAACTGTTTTTT. The encoded protein is CSVAGQGNEKLFF.